This T cell receptor (beta chain) was documented in a study of post-analysis software for immune sequencing data. General observations from the study: The authors found that F measure strongly co-clustered same-batch samples. Multiple sclerosis was associated with a significant reduction in normalized Chao1 diversity relative to controls. Included in a set of roughly five TRBV segments more frequent in patients than controls were TRBV5-6, TRBV5-1 and TRBV20-1.

Details on this clonotype: Its antigen remains unidentified.

Unique molecular identifiers had been added to the TCR beta cDNA libraries. TCRdb re-derived calls from the PCR reads in MiXCR, one entry per CDR3 protein. The sample records 650,000 to 850,000 distinct CDR3 sequences, approximately 44% being singletons. CDR1 and CDR2 (germline): DFQATT, SNEGSKA (reference sequence). The junction had 20 bases not matched to a gene; V was cut back by 1 base and J by 1 base. This CDR3 spans 21 amino acids. V and J are TRBV20-1 and TRBJ2-5; 11 bases are shared with TRBD2. Sequences were obtained from blood. The receptor's source is a girl between 10 and 17 years old with multiple sclerosis. The CDR3, as DNA: TGCAGTGCTAGAGCCTCTGTCACGGGGGGTTTAGCGGGAGGGATCCAAGAGACCCAGTACTTC. It yields the protein CSARASVTGGLAGGIQETQYF.